Presented here are 30 T cell receptor beta chains from one specimen sequenced in a study of T cells in Graves' hyperthyroidism and ophthalmopathy. From RNA transcripts, TCR beta CDR3 regions were amplified. Initially, a first-round RT-PCR of the TCR CDR3 employed the HTBI primer set. MiXCR, run by TCRdb on the multiplex PCR reads, gives a single entry per CDR3 protein. The data show about 380,000 distinct CDR3 sequences, around 13% seen once. The specimen was blood. The receptors originated from a woman younger than 45 with Graves' ophthalmopathy.

This clonotype was observed many times. The chain links TRBV6-5 to TRBJ2-1; D is possibly TRBD1 or TRBD2 (5 bases each). Trimming took off 2 bases at V and 0 bases at J, with 11 bases between the two ends. The CDR3 length is 16 residues. Germline V lookup: CDR1 MNHEY, CDR2 SVGAGI. The CDR3 here is CASSYMGVPSYNEQFF. The CDR3 DNA follows: TGTGCCAGCAGTTACATGGGGGTACCCTCCTACAATGAGCAGTTCTTC.

This clonotype was picked up many times. The chain couples TRBV14 to TRBJ1-2, with 9 bases lining up with TRBD1. The ends lost 6 bases at V and 5 bases at J; junction bases unmatched: 16. The CDR3 sequence is 17 residues long. CDR1 and CDR2 (germline): SGHDN, FVKESK. The CDR3 DNA follows: TGTGCCAGCAGTCCTGGGACAGGGATTGGAAAAAGATATGGCTACACCTTC. This sequence encodes CASSPGTGIGKRYGYTF.

This clonotype has ten or more counts. V gene TRBV7-2 combines with J gene TRBJ2-7, with D possibly being TRBD2 (6 bases). V was cut by 5 bases and J by 5 bases, with 10 bases left in between. This CDR3 comprises 12 residues. Germline V CDR1 and CDR2: SGHTA, FQGNSA. The CDR3 is CASSLRRDEQYF. The CDR3 DNA sequence: TGTGCCAGCAGCCTCCGGAGGGACGAGCAGTACTTC.

In regard to this clonotype: A much bigger clone sits one base away, suggesting this may be a read error. The genes are TRBV28 and TRBJ2-1, with 7 bases aligning to TRBD2. CDR3 length equals 17 residues. CDR1 is MDHEN, CDR2 SYDVKM, per germline. This CDR3 reads CASSFSLAGVLDNEQLF. CDR3 DNA: TGTGCCAGCAGTTTCAGCCTGGCGGGGGTTCTGGACAATGAGCAGCTCTTC.

This clonotype occurred many times. The chain has TRBV6-1 and TRBJ2-7, with a tentative D call TRBD2 (6 bases). The CDR3 sequence is 16 residues long. Germline V lookup: CDR1 MNHNS, CDR2 SASEGT. The V and J ends lost 4 bases and 1 base respectively, with 17 bases between them. The CDR3 bases are TGTGCCAGCAGTGTTAGGTTGGGACTGCAGTCCTACGAGCAGTACTTC. Amino acids: CASSVRLGLQSYEQYF.

J is TRBJ2-5 and V is TRBV5-6; no clear D gene. The CDR3 runs to 13 residues. The germline V gene has CDR1 SGHDT and CDR2 YYEEEE. The ends were cut back, 5 bases at V and 3 bases at J, with 11 bases in the middle. CDR3 DNA sequence: TGTGCCAGCAGTTACAGTCTGAAAGAGACCCAGTACTTC. It yields the protein CASSYSLKETQYF.

This clonotype was found many times. V and J are TRBV30 and TRBJ1-2, with a possible D match to TRBD1 (5 bases). The CDR3 totals 14 residues. V was pared by 0 bases and J by 6 bases, with 14 bases between. Germline loops: CDR1 GTSNPN, CDR2 SVGIG (reference sequence). CDR3 protein: CAWSVRAGQNGYTF. Written as DNA, the CDR3 is TGTGCCTGGAGTGTACGGGCGGGGCAAAATGGCTACACCTTC.

This clonotype was detected a few times. The V gene is TRBV19, the J gene TRBJ2-7; 10 nucleotides match TRBD1. This CDR3 comprises 14 residues. V trimming: 5 bases; J trimming: 3 bases; junction bases outside the gene matches: 4. Per germline, CDR1 LNHDA and CDR2 SQIVND (reference sequence). The CDR3 region has the DNA TGTGCCAGTAGTGGGACAGGGGAAGGCTACGAGCAGTACTTC. This gives the protein CASSGTGEGYEQYF.

This clonotype was seen more than once but under ten times. V and J are TRBV9 and TRBJ2-1; tentative D call: TRBD2 (5 bases). Per germline, CDR1 SGDLS and CDR2 YYNGEE. V dropped 1 base and J dropped 7 bases, with 12 bases sitting between them. The CDR3 runs 14 residues. CDR3 sequence: CASSVLLRGNEQFF. In nucleotides, the CDR3 is TGTGCCAGCAGCGTACTACTCCGGGGTAATGAGCAGTTCTTC.

This clonotype was seen many times. The chain combines TRBV27 with TRBJ2-3; possibly TRBD2 for D (6 bases). Germline V gene lookup returns CDR1 MNHEY and CDR2 SMNVEV (reference sequence). Trimming removed 7 bases from V and 1 base from J, with 21 bases in between. The CDR3 extends over 17 amino acids. CDR3 protein: CASTLSGGLYGTDTQYF. The CDR3 DNA reads as TGTGCCAGCACCCTCTCCGGAGGGCTCTACGGCACAGATACGCAGTATTTT.

There are many counts of this clonotype. J is TRBJ2-1 and V is TRBV7-3; 10 positions match TRBD2. Germline lookup yields CDR1 SGHTA and CDR2 FQGTGA. The V and J ends lost 1 base and 8 bases, in that order; junction bases with no gene match: 8. The CDR3 is 16 amino acids. The chain's CDR3 is CASSLMGSGGRDEQFF. CDR3 coding DNA: TGTGCCAGCAGCTTAATGGGTAGCGGGGGGAGGGATGAGCAGTTCTTC.

There are many counts of this clonotype. The CDR3 loop reads CASSPQRAAYNEQFF. CDR3 in DNA: TGTGCCAGCAGTCCCCAGCGGGCCGCCTACAATGAGCAGTTCTTC. This chain uses TRBV11-1 with TRBJ2-1, with D possibly TRBD2 on 6 matching bases. The ends were cut back, 6 bases at V and 2 bases at J, with 14 bases in the middle. The CDR3 covers 15 residues. The germline gives CDR1 SGHAT, CDR2 FQDESV (reference sequence). The full variable domain, in which reference TRBV11-1 and TRBJ2-1 provide the parts outside the CDR3, is EAEVAQSPRYKITEKSQAVAFWCDPISGHATLYWYRQILGQGPELLVQFQDESVVDDSQLPKDRFSAERLKGVDSTLKIQPAELGDSAMYLCASSPQRAAYNEQFFGPGTRLTVL.

The chain carries TRBV25-1 and TRBJ1-4; D unclear. Trimming removed 0 bases at V and 11 bases at J, with 25 bases between. This CDR3 contains 18 residues. The germline V gene encodes CDR1 MGHDK and CDR2 SYGVNS. CDR3 sequence: CASSEYNSNQILMTKLFF. CDR3 DNA sequence: TGTGCCAGCAGTGAATATAACAGCAACCAAATTCTAATGACGAAACTGTTTTTT. The variable domain in full, with the rest retrieved from reference TRBV25-1 and TRBJ1-4, is EADIYQTPRYLVIGTGKKITLECSQTMGHDKMYWYQQDPGMELHLIHYSYGVNSTEKGDLSSESTVSRIRTEHFPLTLESARPSHTSQYLCASSEYNSNQILMTKLFFGSGTQLSVL.

The table lists this clonotype with many counts. The chain uses TRBV28 and TRBJ2-7; possible D gene TRBD1, 7 bases. The CDR3 consists of 17 residues. The germline CDR1 and CDR2 sequences are MDHEN and SYDVKM. V shed 4 bases and J shed 1 base, with 20 bases lying between them. CDR3 bases: TGTGCCAGCAGTTCGCGCCGGAGGGCAGGGGGGTCCTACGAGCAGTACTTC. Residues: CASSSRRRAGGSYEQYF.

This clonotype was recorded many times. The V gene is TRBV20-1, the J gene TRBJ1-1; the D gene is possibly TRBD1 (6 bases). V lost 7 bases and J lost 1, with 13 bases in between. CDR1 and CDR2 from the germline V gene are DFQATT and SNEGSKA (reference sequence). The CDR3 is 13 residues long. The CDR3 is CSDGLGANTEAFF. The CDR3 DNA is TGCAGTGATGGTCTGGGGGCGAACACTGAAGCTTTCTTT.

The chain recombines TRBV7-8 with TRBJ2-1, with 8 bases matching TRBD1. With V trimmed by 5 bases and J by 9 bases, 9 bases remained unmatched. The CDR3 is made up of 14 amino acids. Per germline, CDR1 SGHVS and CDR2 FQNEAQ. CDR3 bases: TGTGCCAGCAGCCGACAGGGGATAGATAGTGAGCAGTTCTTC. This translates into CASSRQGIDSEQFF.

This clonotype showed up just once. A much larger clone differs by one base, so this may be a read error. This CDR3 reads CASSTQVTVDQYF. The DNA of the CDR3 is TGTGCCAGCAGCACGCAGGTAACGGTCGACCAGTACTTC. This chain links TRBV28 with TRBJ2-7, with no clear D. Trimming left V 6 bases short and J 10 bases short, with 19 bases between. The CDR3 is made up of 13 amino acids. The V gene's germline CDR1 is MDHEN and CDR2 SYDVKM.

The sample holds many counts of this clonotype. V usage is TRBV24-1 and J usage is TRBJ2-3, with D perhaps matching TRBD1 (5 bases). There are 14 residues in the CDR3. Germline V gene data show CDR1 as KGHDR and CDR2 as SFDVKD. Trimming shortened V by 0 bases and J by 3 bases, and 6 bases separated the two germline ends. Here the CDR3 DNA reads TGTGCCACCAGTGATTTGGACAGAACAGATACGCAGTATTTT. Encoded protein: CATSDLDRTDTQYF.

This clonotype was picked up many times. This rearrangement joins TRBV12-3 or TRBV12-4 to TRBJ1-4; possible D gene TRBD1, 6 bases. The V end was cut by 5 bases, the J end by 7 bases, with 20 bases between. The CDR3 is 16 residues long. CDR3 in amino acids: CASSPTDRPLSEKLFF. The CDR3, as DNA: TGTGCCAGCAGTCCGACGGACAGACCTTTATCTGAAAAACTGTTTTTT.

A few counts support this clonotype. V and J are TRBV5-1 and TRBJ2-2; 11 nucleotides align to TRBD1. Germline V lookup: CDR1 SGHRS, CDR2 YFSETQ. V shed 5 bases, J shed 4 bases, and the junction held 10 bases outside the gene matches. The CDR3 runs to 17 residues. DNA for the CDR3: TGCGCCAGCAGTTACCGCACCGGGACAGGGGGCACCGGGGAGCTGTTTTTT. Its protein product is CASSYRTGTGGTGELFF.

This clonotype was detected only a few times. A much more abundant neighbour one base away suggests this may be a read error. The chain recombines TRBV11-1 with TRBJ2-1, with D tentatively TRBD2 (6 bases). The end of the DNA fits TRBJ2-7 better, so the J call may be wrong. Looked up from germline, CDR1 is SGHAT and CDR2 is FQDESV (reference sequence). This CDR3 contains 16 residues. CDR3 amino acids: CASSLVTASVYNEQYF. For the CDR3, the DNA is TGTGCCAGCAGCTTAGTCACGGCTAGCGTCTACAATGAGCAGTACTTC.

This clonotype showed up just a few times. A much larger clone differs by one base, so this may be a read error. J is TRBJ2-5 and V is TRBV2, with D possibly being TRBD1 (5 bases). Germline V gives CDR1 SNHLY, CDR2 FYNNEI. CDR3 length: 15 amino acids. In DNA form, the CDR3 reads TGTGCCAGCAGTGAATACTGGACACAACAAGAGGCCCAGTACTTC. Translating it yields CASSEYWTQQEAQYF. The complete variable domain, with remaining parts taken from reference TRBV2 and TRBJ2-5, reads EPEVTQTPSHQVTQMGQEVILRCVPISNHLYFYWYRQILGQKVEFLVSFYNNEISEKSEIFDDQFSVERPDGSNFTLKIRSTKLEDSAMYFCASSEYWTQQEAQYFGPGTRLLVL.

This clonotype was seen repeatedly, ten times or more. V usage is TRBV10-3 and J usage is TRBJ2-7, with no clear D. This CDR3 has 16 amino acids. V lost 6 bases, J lost 3 bases, and 21 bases lay in between. Germline CDR1 and CDR2: ENHRY and SYGVKD. The CDR3, as DNA: TGTGCCATCAGCCAGCCCCTAGGAGAATCCAACTACGAGCAGTACTTC. Amino acid sequence: CAISQPLGESNYEQYF.

This clonotype was detected many times. V usage is TRBV29-1 and J usage is TRBJ1-6; weak D call: TRBD1 (6 bases). Trimming took off 7 bases at V and 6 bases at J, with 16 bases between the two ends. The germline V gene encodes CDR1 SQVTM and CDR2 ANQGSEA. This CDR3 has 14 amino acids. CDR3 protein: CSATNQGSNSPLHF. CDR3 sequence (DNA): TGCAGCGCCACGAATCAGGGGTCTAATTCACCCCTCCACTTT.

The rearrangement links TRBV7-8 to TRBJ2-3; TRBD1 agrees at 9 bases. This CDR3 is 16 amino acids long. CDR1 and CDR2 (germline): SGHVS, FQNEAQ. V lost 5 bases to trimming and J lost 6 bases; unmatched junction nucleotides: 12. The CDR3 DNA is TGTGCCAGCAGCATCCCACCGGGACAGGGTGCCGATACGCAGTATTTT. Residues: CASSIPPGQGADTQYF.

This clonotype was recorded at least ten times. The V call is TRBV30, the J call TRBJ1-2; 9 nucleotides align to TRBD1. Germline-derived CDR1 and CDR2 are GTSNPN and SVGIG (reference sequence). The V segment lost 0 bases and the J segment 8 bases; nucleotides outside the gene matches: 13. The CDR3 runs 16 residues. The CDR3 here is CAWSVSRTGTGKGYTF. The CDR3, as DNA: TGTGCCTGGAGTGTATCGCGCACCGGGACAGGGAAAGGCTACACCTTC.

This clonotype was counted many times. The V gene is TRBV28, the J gene TRBJ1-1; 8 bases are a match to TRBD1. This CDR3 has 18 residues. The germline V gene has CDR1 MDHEN and CDR2 SYDVKM. V dropped 6 bases and J dropped 3; count of bases not matched to a gene: 18. The CDR3 nucleotides are TGTGCCAGCAGGGGCAGCGGTGGACAGGGACCGGGGGACACTGAAGCTTTCTTT. Translated, it gives CASRGSGGQGPGDTEAFF.

V is TRBV6-2 or TRBV6-3 and J is TRBJ2-4; maybe TRBD1 (5 bases). This CDR3 contains 15 residues. V lost 5 bases, J lost 0 bases, and 11 bases lay in between. Germline loops: CDR1 MNHEY, CDR2 SVGEGT. The CDR3 region has the DNA TGTGCCAGCAGTATGACAGCACTAGCCAAAAACATTCAGTACTTC. It yields the protein CASSMTALAKNIQYF.

J is TRBJ1-5 and V is TRBV20-1; tentative D call: TRBD1 (6 bases). This CDR3 spans 17 amino acids. Germline loops: CDR1 DFQATT, CDR2 SNEGSKA (reference sequence). Between the trimmed V and J ends, which lost 1 base and 5 bases, there was a span of 21 bases. The CDR3, as DNA: TGCAGTGCTAGAGGTGAAGTTGGGGGGCCCTATCATCAGCCCCAGCATTTT. This codes for CSARGEVGGPYHQPQHF.

This clonotype has only a few counts. At one of its ends the junction is not consistent with the germline gene, which may arise from a read error. J is TRBJ1-1 and V is TRBV10-1; D remains unclear. Per the germline V gene, CDR1 is WNHNN and CDR2 is SYGVQD (reference sequence). CDR3 size: 14 residues. CDR3: CASSESLANTEASF. The CDR3 nucleotides are TGCGCCAGCAGTGAATCGCTAGCCAACACTGAAGCTTCCTTT.